This record concerns one TCR beta chain sequence. The sample holds a few counts of this clonotype. Its specific antigen is unknown. Per-base qualities were not stored, and no clone one base away is much larger. TCRdb records Illumina HiSeq 1500 as the sequencer. TCRdb reprocessed the public reads (quality trimming at Q25 with fastp, clone calling with MiXCR) and kept in-frame beta chains. Every entry covers one CDR3 protein and lists the most common genes and DNA from its rows. The sample table shows a few hundred thousand distinct CDR3 sequences, and over 7.5% are seen once. The top ten constitute around 4% of the sample. This sample is drawn from a study of T cell repertoires in cytomegalovirus infection (dated by TCRdb to about 2019). In terms of the full investigation: Donor HLA type was relevant to the analysis, because carriage of CMV infection together with the matching HLA type was indicated by public TCR beta signatures. The full study reports these points: Cumulative frequency of public TCR beta family members discriminated carriers of CMV infection plus the relevant HLA type in this cohort and an independent 352-donor cohort. The ex vivo response was dominated by HLA-C-restricted CMV-specific TCR beta clonotypes, which also provided the single most frequent clonotype in two of eight donors.

The CDR3 has 15 amino acids, counting the end cysteine and phenylalanine. Here the CDR3 DNA is all that survives: 45 bases in frame from base 1. V is trimmed back by 6 bases and J by 6 bases, and the junction contains 13 bases that no gene match accounts for. The source material was PBMCs. This clonotype was sampled from a human donor in good health (CMV status not recorded). Some clones in this sample may be carry-over from other donors' samples. Recombination connected TRBV12-3 or TRBV12-4 to TRBJ1-2; 7 central bases correspond to TRBD1. CDR3 loop: CASRKSTGEDNGYTF. At the DNA level, the sequence is TGTGCCAGCAGGAAGAGTACAGGGGAGGATAATGGCTACACCTTC.